This paragraph covers one T cell receptor (beta chain) sequence. In the authors' methods: Nucleated cell number was recorded as an estimate derived from reference gene primer amplification. TCRdb's copy holds only in-frame clones and misses some; the assay was immunoSEQ multiplex PCR. The D gene and trimming were derived from the DNA, and the V and J assignments and clone size from that table. The table lists about 340,000 clones, around 88% of them singletons. The data were taken from a study of blood T cell repertoires in COVID-19. For the study at large: Nucleic acid was either cDNA or gDNA, and it came from T cells, B-cell-depleted T cells, or PBMCs.

The receptor was isolated from a man aged 30 to 39 with active or convalescent COVID-19. The specimen sequenced was peripheral blood.

The CDR3 DNA sequence: TGTGCCAGCAGCCAAGGAGGCGGAGACAATGAAAAACTGTTTTTT. It codes for CASSQGGGDNEKLFF. The chain carries TRBV3-1 (or the pseudogene TRBV3-2) and TRBJ1-4; the D is unclear. The CDR3 has 15 residues. The V gene lost 1 base and the J gene lost 5 bases, with 11 bases spanning the gap. Germline V lookup: CDR1 LGHDT, CDR2 YNNKEL (reference sequence).